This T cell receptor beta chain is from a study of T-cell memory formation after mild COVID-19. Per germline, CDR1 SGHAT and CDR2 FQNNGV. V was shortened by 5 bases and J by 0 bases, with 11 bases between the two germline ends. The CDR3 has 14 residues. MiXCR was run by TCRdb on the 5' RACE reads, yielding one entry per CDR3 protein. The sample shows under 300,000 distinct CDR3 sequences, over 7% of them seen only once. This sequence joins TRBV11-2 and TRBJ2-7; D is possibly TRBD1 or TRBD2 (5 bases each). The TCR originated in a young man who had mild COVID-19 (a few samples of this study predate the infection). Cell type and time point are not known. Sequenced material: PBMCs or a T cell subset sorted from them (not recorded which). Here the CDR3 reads CASSLPGSSYEQYF. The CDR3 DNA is TGTGCCAGCAGCCTCCCAGGGAGCTCCTACGAGCAGTACTTC.